This T cell receptor beta chain was recovered during a study of T cells in Graves' hyperthyroidism and ophthalmopathy. Regions amplified from RNA transcripts were the TCR beta CDR3 regions. The TCR CDR3 first-round RT-PCR relied on the HTBI primer set. One entry per CDR3 protein, called by TCRdb with MiXCR from the multiplex PCR reads. The sample yields approximately 690,000 distinct CDR3 sequences, less than 25% seen once. With 7 bases clipped from V and 4 bases from J, the junction kept 7 bases outside the gene matches. The CDR3 is 15 residues long. Germline CDR1 is LNHDA and CDR2 is SQIVND (reference sequence).

The sequenced sample consisted of blood. This receptor was obtained from a young man with Graves' ophthalmopathy. The chain joins TRBV19 to TRBJ2-1; 10 bases match TRBD2. CDR3 in DNA: TGTGCCAGTAAAGCTAGCGGGAGTGCTTACAATGAGCAGTTCTTC. Its translation: CASKASGSAYNEQFF.